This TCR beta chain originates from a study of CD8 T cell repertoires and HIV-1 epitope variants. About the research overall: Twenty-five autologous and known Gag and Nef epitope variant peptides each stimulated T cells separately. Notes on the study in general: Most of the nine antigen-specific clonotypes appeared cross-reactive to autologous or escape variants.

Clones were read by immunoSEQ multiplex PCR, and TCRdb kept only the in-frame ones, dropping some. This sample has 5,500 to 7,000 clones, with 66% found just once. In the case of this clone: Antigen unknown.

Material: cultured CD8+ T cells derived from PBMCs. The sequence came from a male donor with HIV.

The CDR3 region is CASSYGGDSYEQYF. The CDR3 DNA reads TGTGCCAGCAGTTACGGGGGGGACTCCTACGAGCAGTACTTC. This rearrangement joins TRBV6-5 to TRBJ2-7; TRBD2 matches 7 bases. CDR3 length: 14 residues. The J segment lost 0 bases and the V segment lost 2 bases, leaving 1 base of the junction unmatched. Germline values: CDR1 MNHEY, CDR2 SVGAGI.